The 27 T cell receptor beta chains in this list originate from one sample, sequenced in a study of blood T cell repertoires in COVID-19. Measured with immunoSEQ multiplex PCR; TCRdb has only the in-frame clones, and not every one. The data contain about 160,000 clones, over 75% of them seen just once; the ten biggest clones take up around 2.8%. The sequenced material came from peripheral blood. These receptors were obtained from a man in his 70s with acute or convalescent COVID-19.

The chain recombines TRBV3-1 (or the pseudogene TRBV3-2) with TRBJ2-1; possible D gene TRBD1, 6 bases. CDR1 and CDR2 from the germline V gene are LGHDT and YNNKEL (reference sequence). Deletions cut 6 bases from V and 6 bases from J, with 9 bases between. The CDR3 is 12 amino acids. This chain's CDR3 is CASRGQSNEQFF. Written as DNA, the CDR3 is TGTGCCAGCAGAGGACAGTCCAATGAGCAGTTCTTC.

This clone has a handful of counts. The J gene is TRBJ2-1, the V gene TRBV27; possible D gene TRBD2, 5 bases. Trimming stripped 8 bases from V and 5 bases from J, with 10 bases between. CDR1 is MNHEY and CDR2 is SMNVEV in the germline V gene (reference sequence). The CDR3 extends over 12 amino acids. The CDR3 DNA reads as TGTGCCAGCCGGGGAACGAACAATGAGCAGTTCTTC. Translating it yields CASRGTNNEQFF.

This clone has only a few counts. CDR3: CASSQGFEQFF. CDR3 sequence (DNA): TGTGCCAGCAGCCAGGGTTTTGAGCAGTTCTTC. The chain is built from TRBV12-3 or TRBV12-4 and TRBJ2-1; the D gene is possibly TRBD1 (5 bases). The CDR3 sequence is 11 residues long. V was trimmed by 6 bases and J by 9 bases, leaving 9 bases between them.

V and J are TRBV28 and TRBJ1-1; no reliable D call. Per the germline V gene, CDR1 is MDHEN and CDR2 is SYDVKM. The CDR3 loop spans 11 amino acids. Deletions cut 6 bases from V and 5 bases from J, with 7 bases between. CDR3 loop: CASSVGTEAFF. The CDR3 DNA reads TGTGCCAGCAGCGTCGGGACTGAAGCTTTCTTT.

The V call is TRBV28, the J call TRBJ1-5; weak D call: TRBD1 (5 bases). In germline, CDR1 is MDHEN, CDR2 SYDVKM. V lost 5 bases and J 7 bases, leaving 9 bases between the germline ends. The CDR3 totals 12 residues. CDR3 sequence reads: CASSPSGQPQHF. The CDR3 DNA is TGTGCCAGCAGTCCCTCAGGGCAGCCCCAGCATTTT.

The table lists this clone with a few counts. The chain links TRBV6-5 to TRBJ2-1; tentatively, D is TRBD2 (6 bases). Trimming shortened V by 5 bases and J by 7 bases, and 15 bases separated the two germline ends. CDR3 length equals 14 residues. The V gene's germline CDR1 is MNHEY and CDR2 SVGAGI. CDR3 sequence: CASSPDYLGNEQFF. CDR3 bases: TGTGCCAGCAGTCCGGACTACCTTGGGAATGAGCAGTTCTTC.

The CDR3 reads CASSYYPSGGSDTQYF. In DNA, the CDR3 is TGTGCCAGCAGTTATTATCCTAGCGGGGGGTCAGATACGCAGTATTTT. The chain is built from TRBV6-5 and TRBJ2-3; TRBD2 matches 11 bases. The germline V gene has CDR1 MNHEY and CDR2 SVGAGI. Trimming cost V 3 bases and J 4 bases; bases outside gene matches: 6. There are 16 residues in the CDR3.

The genes are TRBV11-3 and TRBJ1-6; D is ambiguous. Trimming pared 4 bases from V and 8 bases from J, leaving 15 bases between. From germline, CDR1 is SGHNT and CDR2 YENEEA. The CDR3 consists of 15 residues. In nucleotides, the CDR3 is TGTGCCAGCAGCTCATCCCGGGAAACTTATTCACCCCTCCACTTT. Amino acid sequence: CASSSSRETYSPLHF.

This clone was recorded a few times. This chain connects TRBV6-5 to TRBJ1-4; TRBD1 agrees at 10 bases. V dropped 0 bases and J dropped 8; count of bases not matched to a gene: 3. Germline CDR1 MNHEY, CDR2 SVGAGI. The CDR3 consists of 15 residues. CDR3 in amino acids: CASSYSMGQGEKLFF. CDR3 DNA: TGTGCCAGCAGTTACTCGATGGGACAGGGGGAAAAACTGTTTTTT.

This clone was counted at least ten times. This sequence joins TRBV7-8 and TRBJ1-2; 7 bases line up with TRBD1. Germline values: CDR1 SGHVS, CDR2 FQNEAQ. The ends lost 2 bases at V and 2 bases at J; junction bases unmatched: 11. The CDR3 extends over 17 amino acids. CDR3 DNA sequence: TGTGCCAGCAGCTTAATTACTAGGACAGGCCAGAACTATGGCTACACCTTC. Its translation is CASSLITRTGQNYGYTF.

This clone was seen a single time. The chain joins TRBV6-5 to TRBJ2-3; TRBD1 is a possible D gene (6 bases). CDR1 is MNHEY and CDR2 is SVGAGI in the germline V gene. V lost 10 bases to trimming and J lost 4 bases, with 15 bases between them. The CDR3 is made up of 13 amino acids. The CDR3 here is CATETGSSDTQYF. CDR3 nucleotides: TGTGCCACCGAGACAGGCTCATCAGATACGCAGTATTTT.

V is TRBV28 and J is TRBJ1-2; TRBD1 aligns across 11 bases. The junction had 5 bases not matched to a gene; V was cut back by 4 bases and J by 7 bases. Germline lookup yields CDR1 MDHEN and CDR2 SYDVKM. This CDR3 region has 14 residues. CDR3 DNA: TGTGCCAGCAGTTCTCCGGACAGGGGGCCTGGCTACACCTTC. Translating gives CASSSPDRGPGYTF.

The V and J genes are TRBV7-6 and TRBJ2-7; 7 nucleotides agree with TRBD1. V gave up 2 bases and J gave up 6 bases; unmatched junction bases: 7. Germline V lookup: CDR1 SGHVS, CDR2 FNYEAQ. The CDR3 spans 14 residues. The CDR3 coding sequence is TGTGCCAGCAGCTTACAGGACAGGTTGGGCGAGCAGTACTTC. It is translated as CASSLQDRLGEQYF. The full variable domain, with the rest looked up from reference TRBV7-6 and TRBJ2-7, is GAGVSQSPRYKVTKRGQDVALRCDPISGHVSLYWYRQALGQGPEFLTYFNYEAQQDKSGLPNDRFSAERPEGSISTLTIQRTEQRDSAMYRCASSLQDRLGEQYFGPGTRLTVT.

This chain links TRBV24-1 with TRBJ2-2; D gene unclear. The CDR3 runs 13 residues. Trimming stripped 3 bases from V and 8 bases from J, with 9 bases between. Germline-derived CDR1 and CDR2 are KGHDR and SFDVKD. CDR3 residues: CATSDAGWGELFF. CDR3 in DNA: TGTGCCACCAGTGATGCCGGGTGGGGGGAGCTGTTTTTT.

This chain uses TRBV3-1 (or the pseudogene TRBV3-2) with TRBJ1-6, with D possibly TRBD1 on 5 matching bases. The germline V gene encodes CDR1 LGHDT and CDR2 YNNKEL (reference sequence). V gave up 2 bases and J gave up 5 bases, with 10 bases separating them. This CDR3 contains 15 residues. The CDR3 here is CASSQTGADNSPLHF. CDR3 nucleotides: TGTGCCAGCAGCCAAACAGGCGCTGATAATTCACCCCTCCACTTT.

The gene calls are TRBV27 and TRBJ1-2; possibly TRBD1 for D (5 bases). Germline V gene lookup returns CDR1 MNHEY and CDR2 SMNVEV (reference sequence). Trimming stripped 6 bases from V and 8 bases from J, with 19 bases between. This CDR3 spans 14 amino acids. The CDR3 here is CASSMDTYGRGYTF. The CDR3, as DNA: TGTGCCAGCAGCATGGACACCTACGGGAGAGGCTACACCTTC.

This clone was seen once. The chain carries TRBV30 and TRBJ2-2; D unresolved. The CDR3 has 13 residues. Trimming shortened V by 0 bases and J by 6 bases, and 8 bases separated the two germline ends. Germline V lookup: CDR1 GTSNPN, CDR2 SVGIG (reference sequence). The CDR3 coding sequence is TGTGCCTGGAGTGTTTTTATCTCCGGGGAGCTGTTTTTT. Its protein is CAWSVFISGELFF.

This clone has only one observation. This CDR3 reads CASSLAPGQGSYNEQFF. CDR3 coding DNA: TGCGCCAGCAGCTTGGCCCCCGGACAAGGGTCCTACAATGAGCAGTTCTTC. The chain recombines TRBV5-1 with TRBJ2-1; tentative D call: TRBD1 (5 bases). CDR1 SGHRS and CDR2 YFSETQ come from the germline V gene. The CDR3 is 17 residues long. Trimming cost V 0 bases and J 1 base, with 14 bases left between them.

The chain is built from TRBV25-1 and TRBJ2-3, with D possibly matching TRBD1 (6 bases). The germline V gene has CDR1 MGHDK and CDR2 SYGVNS. Trimming stripped 3 bases from V and 1 base from J, with 14 bases between. The CDR3 loop spans 16 amino acids. The CDR3 coding sequence is TGTGCCAGCAGTGATGGGTGGGGGCTCGGCACAGATACGCAGTATTTT. Its translation: CASSDGWGLGTDTQYF.

This chain uses TRBV5-1 with TRBJ1-5, with D uncertain. Germline lookup yields CDR1 SGHRS and CDR2 YFSETQ. The ends were cut back, 0 bases at V and 3 bases at J, with 7 bases in the middle. The CDR3 length is 14 residues. Here the CDR3 DNA reads TGCGCCAGCAGCTTGGGTCAGGACAATCAGCCCCAGCATTTT. This sequence encodes CASSLGQDNQPQHF.

The chain couples TRBV27 to TRBJ2-3; D call uncertain. V shed 6 bases and J shed 0 bases, with 10 bases lying between them. Germline values: CDR1 MNHEY, CDR2 SMNVEV (reference sequence). This CDR3 is built from 14 residues. The CDR3 bases are TGTGCCAGCAGCTACTCCCTTAGCACAGATACGCAGTATTTT. Amino acid sequence: CASSYSLSTDTQYF.

The CDR3 sequence is CASSWAGIPYEQYF. The CDR3 DNA is TGTGCCAGCAGTTGGGCGGGGATCCCCTACGAGCAGTACTTC. The chain carries TRBV5-6 and TRBJ2-7; D is possibly TRBD2 (6 bases). Trimming removed 5 bases from V and 2 bases from J, with 14 bases in between. CDR3 length equals 14 residues. Germline V CDR1 and CDR2: SGHDT, YYEEEE.

The V call is TRBV7-9, the J call TRBJ1-4; 8 nucleotides agree with TRBD1. This CDR3 contains 17 residues. Germline loops: CDR1 SEHNR, CDR2 FQNEAQ (reference sequence). The V segment lost 4 bases and the J segment 0 bases; nucleotides outside the gene matches: 7. The CDR3 region is CASSYTGGSSTNEKLFF. In nucleotides, the CDR3 is TGTGCCAGCAGCTATACAGGGGGTTCCTCAACTAATGAAAAACTGTTTTTT.

The DNA of the CDR3 is TGTGCCAGCAGCCCTACTAGCGCCCAAGAGACCCAGTACTTC. Protein product: CASSPTSAQETQYF. The rearrangement links TRBV7-8 to TRBJ2-5; TRBD2 matches 7 bases. This CDR3 has 14 amino acids. V lost 5 bases, J lost 1 base, and 4 bases stayed unmatched. Germline V lookup: CDR1 SGHVS, CDR2 FQNEAQ.

In its sample, this clone was seen a few times. V is TRBV16 and J is TRBJ1-4; a possible D gene is TRBD1 (5 bases). Germline V lookup: CDR1 KGHSY, CDR2 FQNENV. The CDR3 length is 18 residues. The V end was cut by 6 bases, the J end by 0 bases, with 20 bases between. For the CDR3, the DNA is TGTGCCAGCAGTGAAATGGGGCTCAGTTCGGCAACTAATGAAAAACTGTTTTTT. It is translated as CASSEMGLSSATNEKLFF.

In its sample, this clone was seen once. The chain joins TRBV5-4 to TRBJ2-1; tentatively, D is TRBD2 (6 bases). CDR3 length: 16 amino acids. V lost 0 bases, J lost 2 bases, and 12 bases lay in between. Germline-derived CDR1 and CDR2 are SGHNT and YYREEE (reference sequence). Written as DNA, the CDR3 is TGTGCCAGCAGCTTGGGGGGGGATAAGCCCTACAATGAGCAGTTCTTC. Its protein is CASSLGGDKPYNEQFF.

The rearrangement uses TRBV18 and TRBJ1-2, with TRBD1 as a possible D gene (5 bases). The CDR3 sequence is 12 residues long. Germline V CDR1 and CDR2: KGHSH, LQKENI. Trimming stripped 4 bases from V and 4 bases from J, with 7 bases between. The CDR3 spells CASSRDSYGYTF. CDR3 DNA: TGTGCCAGCTCACGGGACTCCTATGGCTACACCTTC.